The 5 T cell receptor beta chains reported below all come from one sample, sequenced in a study of cytomegalovirus exposure and HLA in healthy donors. PCR employed 60 Vbeta and 13 Jbeta primers. Only in-frame clones appear in the TCRdb table, and some are missing; sequencing was by immunoSEQ multiplex PCR. The sample contains 150,000 to 200,000 clones, 75% to 85% of which appear only once. Sequencing was carried out using PBMCs. These receptors originate from a woman in her late teens or twenties in good health and CMV-seronegative.

The gene calls are TRBV2 and TRBJ2-1, with TRBD2 identical over 10 bases. Looked up from germline, CDR1 is SNHLY and CDR2 is FYNNEI. The CDR3 is 14 residues long. Trimming at V came to 5 bases and at J to 7 bases, leaving 5 bases not matched to a gene. This CDR3 reads CASSQSSGGNEQFF. As DNA, the CDR3 is TGTGCCAGCAGTCAGTCTAGCGGGGGTAATGAGCAGTTCTTC.

This clone showed up just once. The gene calls are TRBV13 and TRBJ2-3, with 10 bases aligning to TRBD2. V lost 2 bases, J lost 0 bases, and 14 bases stayed unmatched. This CDR3 contains 20 residues. CDR1 and CDR2 (germline): PRHDT, FYEKMQ (reference sequence). CDR3 sequence (DNA): TGTGCCAGCAGCTTACGACCAAGGCTAGCGGGGGTAGAGAGCACAGATACGCAGTATTTT. Its translation is CASSLRPRLAGVESTDTQYF.

This clone occurred once. This chain connects TRBV7-6 to TRBJ2-3; 8 bases line up with TRBD1. The CDR3 is 18 residues long. The germline V gene has CDR1 SGHVS and CDR2 FNYEAQ. V shed 3 bases, J shed 2 bases, and the junction held 13 bases outside the gene matches. The CDR3 loop is CASSFRPDGQGLTDTQYF. The CDR3 DNA sequence: TGTGCCAGCAGCTTCAGACCCGATGGACAGGGACTCACAGATACGCAGTATTTT.

J is TRBJ2-5 and V is TRBV28; TRBD1 matches 9 bases. The V and J ends lost 5 bases and 5 bases, in that order; junction bases with no gene match: 6. The CDR3 sequence is 14 residues long. CDR1 and CDR2 (germline): MDHEN, SYDVKM. This CDR3 is CASSHRGHLETQYF. The CDR3 DNA follows: TGTGCCAGCAGTCACAGGGGGCATCTCGAGACCCAGTACTTC.

The V call is TRBV9, the J call TRBJ2-1, with 8 bases identical to TRBD2. Germline loops: CDR1 SGDLS, CDR2 YYNGEE. The V segment lost 0 bases and the J segment 4 bases; nucleotides outside the gene matches: 6. The CDR3 extends over 16 amino acids. The CDR3 nucleotides are TGTGCCAGCAGCGTAGTCGGGGCTAGCGGGTACAATGAGCAGTTCTTC. It encodes CASSVVGASGYNEQFF.